The clone carrying this T cell receptor beta chain was counted many times. The sample is drawn from a study of Graves' ophthalmopathy and Graves' hyperthyroidism. The authors amplified TCR beta CDR3 regions from RNA transcripts. An initial RT-PCR round employing HTBI primers preceded a second-round multiplex PCR. TCRdb reprocessed the multiplex PCR reads via MiXCR and lists one record per CDR3 protein. The sample gives roughly 380,000 distinct CDR3 sequences, roughly 14% of which show up once; 5.5% to 8% is in the top ten. Other autoimmune disease, uncontrolled infection, pregnancy and lactation led to exclusion. Orbital computed tomography, together with clinical symptoms, serum thyroxine, TRAb and thyroid ultrasound, was used for diagnosis. The CDR3 has 12 residues. Deletions cut 1 base from V and 13 bases from J, with 13 bases between.

This receptor was identified in a woman under 30 with stable Graves' hyperthyroidism. Sequencing input: peripheral blood. The V call is TRBV12-3 or TRBV12-4, the J call TRBJ1-2; D gene uncertain. CDR3 protein: CASSLGPPKVTF. The CDR3 nucleotides are TGTGCCAGCAGTTTAGGCCCCCCTAAAGTCACCTTC.